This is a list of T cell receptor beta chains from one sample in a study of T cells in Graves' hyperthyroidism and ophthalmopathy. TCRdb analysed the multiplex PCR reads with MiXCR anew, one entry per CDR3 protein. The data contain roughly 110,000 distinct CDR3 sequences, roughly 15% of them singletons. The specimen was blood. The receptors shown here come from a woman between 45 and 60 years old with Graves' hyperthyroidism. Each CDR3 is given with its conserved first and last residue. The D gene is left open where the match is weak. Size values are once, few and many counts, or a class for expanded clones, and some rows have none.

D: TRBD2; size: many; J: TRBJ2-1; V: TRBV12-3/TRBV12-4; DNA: TGTGCCAGCAGTCTAATTGGGCTAGCGGGAGTCGGCTCCTACAATGAGCAGTTCTTC; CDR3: CASSLIGLAGVGSYNEQFF
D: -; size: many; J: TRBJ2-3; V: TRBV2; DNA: TGTGCCAGCAGTGAGTTCGGAGATACGCAGTATTTT; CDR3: CASSEFGDTQYF
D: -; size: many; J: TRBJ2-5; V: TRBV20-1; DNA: TGCAGTGCTAGAGTAGGAGAGACCCAGTACTTC; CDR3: CSARVGETQYF
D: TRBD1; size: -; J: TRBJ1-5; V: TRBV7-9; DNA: TGTGCCAGCAGTGGGGTGGGACAGGGGGATCAGCCCCAGCATTTT; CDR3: CASSGVGQGDQPQHF
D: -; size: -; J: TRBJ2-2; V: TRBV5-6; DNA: TGTGCCAGCAGCTTGGACGGGGGACCCGGGGAGCTGTTTTTT; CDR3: CASSLDGGPGELFF
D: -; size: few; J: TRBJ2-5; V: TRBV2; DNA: TGTGCCAGCAGTGAAAGGGGGGCAGAGACCCGGTACTTC; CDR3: CASSERGAETRYF
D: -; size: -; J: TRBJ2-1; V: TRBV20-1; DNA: TGCAGTGCTAGAAAGGCCGGTTCCAACGACAATGAGCAGTTCTTC; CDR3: CSARKAGSNDNEQFF
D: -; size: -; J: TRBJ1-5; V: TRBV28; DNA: TGTGCCAGCAGTTCTCGACCTAGCAATCAGCCCCAGCATTTT; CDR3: CASSSRPSNQPQHF
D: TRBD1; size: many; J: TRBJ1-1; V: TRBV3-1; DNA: TGTGCCAGCACACGGGACAGCATGATTGAAGCTTTCTTT; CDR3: CASTRDSMIEAFF
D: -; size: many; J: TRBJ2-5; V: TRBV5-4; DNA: TGTGCCAGCAGCTTGGTAGAGGCAAGGGAGACCCAGTACTTC; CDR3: CASSLVEARETQYF
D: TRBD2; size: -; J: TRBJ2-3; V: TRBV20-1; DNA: TGCAGTGCCGAGAAGACTAGCGGAACCACAGATACGCAGTATTTT; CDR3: CSAEKTSGTTDTQYF
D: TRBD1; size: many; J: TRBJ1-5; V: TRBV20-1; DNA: TGCAGTGCTGGGCGACAGGGTACGGGCAATCAGCCCCAGCATTTT; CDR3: CSAGRQGTGNQPQHF
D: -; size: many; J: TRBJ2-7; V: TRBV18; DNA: TGTGCCAGCTCACCACTGCAGGGGGGCAATGAGCAGTACTTC; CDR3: CASSPLQGGNEQYF
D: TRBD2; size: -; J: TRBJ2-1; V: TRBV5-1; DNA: TGCGCCAGCAGCTTGGGCGGGAGTAGCGGAGCTGGGAATGAGCAGTTCTTC; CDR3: CASSLGGSSGAGNEQFF
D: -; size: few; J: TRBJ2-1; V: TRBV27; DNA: TGTGCCAGCAGTTTATCGTTCAGCTCCTACGAGCAGTTCTTC; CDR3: CASSLSFSSYEQFF
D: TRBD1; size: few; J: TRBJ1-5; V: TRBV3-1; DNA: TGTGCCAGCAGCCCGGGACAGGTCCTTAATCAGCCCCAGCATTTT; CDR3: CASSPGQVLNQPQHF
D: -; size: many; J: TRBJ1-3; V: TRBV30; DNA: TGTGCCTGGAGTGTTGGAAACACCATATATTTT; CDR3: CAWSVGNTIYF
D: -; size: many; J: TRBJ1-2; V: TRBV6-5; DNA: TGTGCCAGCAGTTACTCAAACCTGGATGGCTACACCTTC; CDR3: CASSYSNLDGYTF
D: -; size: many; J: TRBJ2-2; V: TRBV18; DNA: TGTGCCAGCTCATTCCGGACCGGGGAGCTGTTTTTT; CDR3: CASSFRTGELFF
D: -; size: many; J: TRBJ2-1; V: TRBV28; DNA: TGTGCCAGCAGTTTCGGGATGGTCAATGAGCAGTTCTTC; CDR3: CASSFGMVNEQFF
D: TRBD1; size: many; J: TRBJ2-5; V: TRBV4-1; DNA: TGCGCCAGCAGCCAAGTAACAGGGGGCGGAGAGACCCAGTACTTC; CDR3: CASSQVTGGGETQYF
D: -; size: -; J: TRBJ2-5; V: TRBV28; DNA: TGTGCCAGCAGTTTATTGGACTTCGGGGCCCAAAAGACCCAGTACTTC; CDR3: CASSLLDFGAQKTQYF
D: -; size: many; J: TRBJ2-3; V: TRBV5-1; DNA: TGCGCCAGCAGCTTGGACAGGCCCACAGATACGCAGTATTTT; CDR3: CASSLDRPTDTQYF
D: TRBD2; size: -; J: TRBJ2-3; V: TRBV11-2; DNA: TGTGCCAGCAGCCTCCGGGGACTAGCGGGGGCCTCTAGCACAGATACGCAGTATTTT; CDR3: CASSLRGLAGASSTDTQYF
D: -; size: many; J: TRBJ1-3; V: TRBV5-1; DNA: TGCGCCAGCAGCTTGGCCGCAGGGATGTTAAACACCATATATTTT; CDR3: CASSLAAGMLNTIYF
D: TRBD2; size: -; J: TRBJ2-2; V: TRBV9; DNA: TGTGCCAGCAGCTTAGCGGGATCGAACACCGGGGAGCTGTTTTTT; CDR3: CASSLAGSNTGELFF
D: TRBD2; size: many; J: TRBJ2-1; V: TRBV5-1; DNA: TGCGCCAGCGATACTAGCGGGAGGGCCCTGGGCCATGAGCAGTTCTTC; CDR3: CASDTSGRALGHEQFF
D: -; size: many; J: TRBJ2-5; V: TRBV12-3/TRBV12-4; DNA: TGTGCCAGCAGTTTCACCCGCGGCCAAGAGACCCAGTACTTC; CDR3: CASSFTRGQETQYF
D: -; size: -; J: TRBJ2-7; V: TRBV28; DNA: TGTGCCAGCAGTTTGACGAACGAGCAGTACTTC; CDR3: CASSLTNEQYF
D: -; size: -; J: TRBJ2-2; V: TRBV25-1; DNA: TGTGCCAGCAGTGGAATTGGAAGGGCTAGCCGCGGCGGGGAGCTGTTTTTT; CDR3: CASSGIGRASRGGELFF
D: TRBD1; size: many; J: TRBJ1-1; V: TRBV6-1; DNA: TGTGCCAGCAGTGTAGGGGGCCACAGGGGGAACACTGAAGCTTTCTTT; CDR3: CASSVGGHRGNTEAFF